This TCR beta chain was retrieved from a study of CD8 T cells in ankylosing spondylitis. Libraries of TCR beta came from quantitative 5'-RACE with molecular barcodes. TCRdb reanalysed the 5' RACE reads using MiXCR and keeps one entry per CDR3 protein. The repertoire holds 150,000 or so distinct CDR3 sequences, 25% to 35% seen once, with 4.5% to 6% in the top ten. The CDR3 is 16 amino acids. Germline CDR1 and CDR2: MNHEY and SVGAGI. After removal of 2 bases from V and 7 bases from J, the junction contained 11 bases not matched to a gene. The V and J genes are TRBV6-5 and TRBJ2-1; 7 bases map to TRBD2. The TCR was taken from a male donor with ankylosing spondylitis. What was sequenced was synovial fluid, either unsorted or a sorted T cell fraction (not recorded which). CDR3 region: CASSYGMGGGENEQFF. Here the CDR3 DNA reads TGTGCCAGCAGTTACGGCATGGGCGGGGGAGAGAATGAGCAGTTCTTC.